This T cell receptor beta chain was sequenced during a study of tumor-infiltrating lymphocytes in oesophageal squamous cell carcinoma. CDR1 is SGHAT and CDR2 is FQNNGV in the germline V gene. A total of 16 residues make up the CDR3, ends included. TCRdb analysed the PCR reads with MiXCR anew, one entry per CDR3 protein. This table has around 12,000 distinct CDR3 sequences, roughly 50% appearing once. A remark on this clonotype: A read error is likely, as this CDR3 ends without the conserved phenylalanine or tryptophan. The DNA is omitted, as the CDR3 cannot be located on it reliably, and the CDR3 follows TCRdb's listing.

Sequenced sample: esophageal tumor tissue. The genes are TRBV11-2 and TRBJ2-1; the table's D call of TRBD2 was not tested on the DNA. The TCR was taken from a male donor with esophageal squamous cell carcinoma. This CDR3 is CASTPPGLVSPLHFGN.